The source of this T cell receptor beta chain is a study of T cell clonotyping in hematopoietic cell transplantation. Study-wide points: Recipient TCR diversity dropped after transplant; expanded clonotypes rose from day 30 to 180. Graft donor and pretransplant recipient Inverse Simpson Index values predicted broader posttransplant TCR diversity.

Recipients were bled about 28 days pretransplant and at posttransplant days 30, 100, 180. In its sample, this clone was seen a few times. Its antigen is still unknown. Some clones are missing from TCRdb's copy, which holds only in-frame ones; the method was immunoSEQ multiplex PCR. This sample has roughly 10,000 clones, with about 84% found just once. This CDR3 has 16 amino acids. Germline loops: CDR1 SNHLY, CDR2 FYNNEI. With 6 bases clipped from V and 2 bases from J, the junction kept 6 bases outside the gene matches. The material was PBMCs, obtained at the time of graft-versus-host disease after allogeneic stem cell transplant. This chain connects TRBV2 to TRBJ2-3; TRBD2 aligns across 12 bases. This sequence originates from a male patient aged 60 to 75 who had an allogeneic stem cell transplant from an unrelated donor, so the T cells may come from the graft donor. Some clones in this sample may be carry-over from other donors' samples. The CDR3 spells CASSSSSGGATDTQYF. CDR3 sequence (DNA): TGTGCCAGCAGCTCGTCTAGCGGGGGGGCCACAGATACGCAGTATTTT.